The 18 T cell receptor beta chains below all came from one sample that was sequenced in a study of radiotherapy plus CTLA-4 blockade in lung cancer. Produced via immunoSEQ multiplex PCR; TCRdb's table is partial and in-frame only. The data hold 90,000 or so clones, with approximately 83% observed a single time. Sequences were derived from peripheral blood, sampled from a patient treated with radiotherapy plus ipilimumab. The receptors derive from a human donor with non-small cell lung cancer who had a partial response to radiotherapy plus ipilimumab.

The CDR3 DNA reads as TGTGCCAGCAGAAAGCCGGGGTTAAGTCCCCAGTACTTC. It is translated as CASRKPGLSPQYF. The J gene is TRBJ2-5, the V gene TRBV6-5, with D perhaps matching TRBD2 (5 bases). Germline CDR1 is MNHEY and CDR2 is SVGAGI. Trimming left V 6 bases short and J 9 bases short, with 17 bases between. This CDR3 has 13 residues.

The table lists this clone with a count of one. The chain joins TRBV29-1 to TRBJ2-3, with D perhaps TRBD2 (6 bases). Trimming left V 7 bases short and J 7 bases short, with 18 bases between. The CDR3 sequence is 13 residues long. Germline V gene data show CDR1 as SQVTM and CDR2 as ANQGSEA. CDR3 region: CSAYIWDSYTQYF. The CDR3 DNA reads TGCAGCGCCTATATCTGGGACTCATATACGCAGTATTTT.

J is TRBJ2-6 and V is TRBV27; unclear D gene. The CDR3 totals 15 residues. Germline lookup yields CDR1 MNHEY and CDR2 SMNVEV (reference sequence). Trimming took off 0 bases at V and 2 bases at J, with 5 bases between the two ends. The CDR3 loop is CASSLSRAGANVLTF. CDR3 bases: TGTGCCAGCAGTTTATCTAGAGCTGGGGCCAACGTCCTGACTTTC.

A note on this clone: Germline is not matched at one junction end, which may reflect a read error. The V gene is TRBV7-8, the J gene TRBJ2-1, with 16 bases lining up with TRBD2. Germline V lookup: CDR1 SGHVS, CDR2 FQNEAQ. This CDR3 has 15 amino acids. CDR3 nucleotide sequence: TGTGCCAGCAGACCCCCGGGACTAGCGGGAGGGGAGCGGTTCTTC. Translating gives CASRPPGLAGGERFF.

CDR3 in DNA: TGTGCCAGCAGTTTTTTGGGAGTGAGCTACGAGCAGTACTTC. It translates to CASSFLGVSYEQYF. The V call is TRBV28, the J call TRBJ2-7, with a possible D match to TRBD2 (5 bases). This CDR3 is built from 14 residues. Trimming left V 3 bases short and J 3 bases short, with 12 bases between. In germline, CDR1 is MDHEN, CDR2 SYDVKM.

This rearrangement joins TRBV19 to TRBJ1-4; 7 positions match TRBD1. The ends lost 4 bases at V and 12 bases at J; junction bases unmatched: 5. Germline V gene data show CDR1 as LNHDA and CDR2 as SQIVND (reference sequence). This CDR3 region has 12 residues. This CDR3 reads CASSRWDSQLFF. CDR3 bases: TGTGCCAGTAGTAGATGGGACAGCCAACTGTTTTTT.

The CDR3 DNA reads as TGCGCCAGCAGCCAAGACAGGGGAAATAATTCACCCCTCCACTTT. Its translation is CASSQDRGNNSPLHF. The chain carries TRBV4-3 and TRBJ1-6; D might be TRBD1 (6 bases). CDR3 length: 15 amino acids. Trimming took 0 bases from V and 5 from J, leaving 8 bases between them. Germline CDR1 and CDR2: LGHNA and YSLEER.

J is TRBJ2-6 and V is TRBV19; D is uncertain. The V gene's germline CDR1 is LNHDA and CDR2 SQIVND (reference sequence). The CDR3 has 15 residues. The V gene lost 1 base and the J gene lost 0 bases, with 4 bases spanning the gap. CDR3 residues: CASSIALSGANVLTF. The CDR3 DNA reads as TGTGCCAGTAGTATAGCCCTCTCTGGGGCCAACGTCCTGACTTTC.

The CDR3 nucleotides are TGCGCCAGCAGCCAGGCTACTAGTCCGATTTACAATGAGCAGTTCTTC. Protein product: CASSQATSPIYNEQFF. This chain links TRBV4-3 with TRBJ2-1; D perhaps matches TRBD2 (5 bases). CDR1 and CDR2 (germline): LGHNA, YSLEER. V shed 3 bases and J shed 4 bases, with 16 bases lying between them. CDR3 length equals 16 residues.

As DNA, the CDR3 is TGTGCCAGCAGCTTCGCTAGCTTCAACACAGATACGCAGTATTTT. It yields the protein CASSFASFNTDTQYF. This rearrangement joins TRBV13 to TRBJ2-3; D possibly corresponds to TRBD2 (5 bases). Between the trimmed V and J ends, which lost 3 bases and 2 bases, there was a span of 12 bases. The length of the CDR3 is 15 residues. Germline CDR1 PRHDT, CDR2 FYEKMQ (reference sequence). The whole variable domain, filled in from reference TRBV13 and TRBJ2-3, reads AAGVIQSPRHLIKEKRETATLKCYPIPRHDTVYWYQQGPGQDPQFLISFYEKMQSDKGSIPDRFSAQQFSDYHSELNMSSLELGDSALYFCASSFASFNTDTQYFGPGTRLTVL.

The CDR3 DNA reads as TGTGCCAGTAGTCCAAGACTAACCCCCTACAATGAGCAGTTCTTC. Translated, it gives CASSPRLTPYNEQFF. The V call is TRBV19, the J call TRBJ2-1, with D maybe TRBD2 (5 bases). V was shortened by 5 bases and J by 2 bases, with 13 bases between the two germline ends. Per the germline V gene, CDR1 is LNHDA and CDR2 is SQIVND (reference sequence). The CDR3 extends over 15 amino acids.

The chain carries TRBV7-9 and TRBJ1-4; D perhaps matches TRBD1 (5 bases). Trimming removed 5 bases from V and 1 base from J, with 11 bases in between. This CDR3 is built from 15 residues. CDR1 is SEHNR, CDR2 FQNEAQ, per germline (reference sequence). Here the CDR3 DNA reads TGTGCCAGCAGCGTAACAGGTCGAACTAATGAAAAACTGTTTTTT. It yields the protein CASSVTGRTNEKLFF.

On this clone itself: An end of the junction does not agree with germline; a read error may underlie this. The gene calls are TRBV7-7 and TRBJ2-3, with 12 bases identical to TRBD2. The CDR3 extends over 18 amino acids. CDR1 and CDR2 from the germline V gene are SSHAT and FNYEAQ (reference sequence). The CDR3 DNA follows: TGTGCTAGCAGCTTAGCGCTAGCGGGAGGGCCTAGCACAGATACGCAGTATTTT. Encoded protein: CASSLALAGGPSTDTQYF. Based on the CDR3 plus reference TRBV7-7 and TRBJ2-3, the full variable domain is GAGVSQSPRYKVTKRGQDVTLRCDPISSHATLYWYQQALGQGPEFLTYFNYEAQPDKSGLPSDRFSAERPEGSISTLTIQRTEQRDSAMYRCASSLALAGGPSTDTQYFGPGTRLTVL.

J is TRBJ2-1 and V is TRBV11-3; 7 bases are a match to TRBD1. The V gene end was trimmed by 5 bases and the J gene end by 6 bases; junction bases not matched to a gene: 13. The CDR3 contains 16 residues. Per germline, CDR1 SGHNT and CDR2 YENEEA. The chain's CDR3 is CASSPGQEPRGNEQFF. The CDR3 DNA sequence: TGTGCCAGCAGCCCCGGACAGGAGCCCCGAGGCAATGAGCAGTTCTTC.

This rearrangement joins TRBV5-8 to TRBJ2-5, with D perhaps TRBD1 (6 bases). Germline loops: CDR1 SGHTS, CDR2 YDEGEE. This CDR3 is 14 amino acids long. V shed 3 bases and J shed 5 bases, with 14 bases lying between them. CDR3 in amino acids: CASSYRRGMETQYF. For the CDR3, the DNA is TGTGCCAGCAGCTATCGCAGGGGCATGGAGACCCAGTACTTC.

The CDR3 DNA reads TGTGCCAGCTCACTTAACAGGGGGAATAATGAAAAACTGTTTTTT. Encoded protein: CASSLNRGNNEKLFF. The chain uses TRBV18 and TRBJ1-4; 8 bases agree with TRBD1. The trim removed 4 bases at V and 4 bases at J, leaving 5 bases unmatched. CDR1 and CDR2 from the germline V gene are KGHSH and LQKENI. CDR3 length: 15 amino acids. Filled out from reference TRBV18 and TRBJ1-4, the complete variable domain reads NAGVMQNPRHLVRRRGQEARLRCSPMKGHSHVYWYRQLPEEGLKFMVYLQKENIIDESGMPKERFSAEFPKEGPSILRIQQVVRGDSAAYFCASSLNRGNNEKLFFGSGTQLSVL.

This sequence joins TRBV14 and TRBJ2-3, with 8 bases that match TRBD2. The CDR3 has 17 amino acids. Looked up from germline, CDR1 is SGHDN and CDR2 is FVKESK. Trimming removed 4 bases from V and 7 bases from J; junction bases left unmatched: 16. The CDR3 nucleotides are TGTGCCAGCAGCCCAGGACCCCTTCGGGAGGGCCTCAATACGCAGTATTTT. Residues: CASSPGPLREGLNTQYF.

This clone was counted between two and nine times. J is TRBJ1-4 and V is TRBV28; D might be TRBD1 (6 bases). V gave up 3 bases and J gave up 4 bases, with 12 bases separating them. The V gene's germline CDR1 is MDHEN and CDR2 SYDVKM. The CDR3 length is 15 residues. The CDR3 region has the DNA TGTGCCAGCAGTTTCCCAGGGGCCGATAATGAAAAACTGTTTTTT. Amino acid sequence: CASSFPGADNEKLFF.